Shown below are 32 T cell receptor beta chains from a single sample sequenced in a study of blood T cell repertoires in COVID-19. This table comes from immunoSEQ multiplex PCR, and its TCRdb copy is limited to in-frame clones, with some not included. The table records about 80,000 clones, roughly 85% of them present only once. Sequenced sample: peripheral blood. The receptors here all came from a woman in her 70s with acute or convalescent COVID-19.

The chain uses TRBV2 and TRBJ1-4; no definite D call. Germline V gives CDR1 SNHLY, CDR2 FYNNEI. The V gene lost 6 bases and the J gene lost 0 bases, with 17 bases spanning the gap. This CDR3 has 17 residues. Written as DNA, the CDR3 is TGTGCCAGCAGCCCTGAAGACACCGTTACAACTAATGAAAAACTGTTTTTT. This gives the protein CASSPEDTVTTNEKLFF.

This chain connects TRBV23-1 to TRBJ2-3; 9 bases agree with TRBD2. TRBV23-1 is classed as an ORF, of uncertain function. V lost 4 bases, J lost 1 base, and 27 bases stayed unmatched. The CDR3 is made up of 23 amino acids. The CDR3 protein is CASSLDIAGALLYEVCRTDTQYF. The DNA of the CDR3 is TGCGCCAGCAGTCTGGATATAGCGGGAGCTCTCCTTTATGAGGTGTGCCGCACAGATACGCAGTATTTT.

This rearrangement joins TRBV18 to TRBJ1-6; D unresolved. The V and J ends lost 2 bases and 8 bases respectively, with 7 bases between them. Per the germline V gene, CDR1 is KGHSH and CDR2 is LQKENI. The CDR3 is 13 amino acids. The CDR3 reads CASSPAGDSPLHF. In nucleotides, the CDR3 is TGTGCCAGCTCACCAGCGGGTGATTCACCCCTCCACTTT.

This chain uses TRBV11-3 with TRBJ1-5; perhaps TRBD1 as D (5 bases). The CDR3 sequence is 14 residues long. Germline-derived CDR1 and CDR2 are SGHNT and YENEEA. With 5 bases removed from V and 3 bases from J, the gap between germline ends came to 11 bases. Here the CDR3 reads CASSPRQFNQPQHF. The CDR3 coding sequence is TGTGCCAGCAGCCCTCGACAGTTCAATCAGCCCCAGCATTTT.

The V gene is TRBV19, the J gene TRBJ1-1; 7 positions match TRBD1. CDR3 length: 15 residues. The V segment lost 3 bases and the J segment 0 bases; nucleotides outside the gene matches: 4. The germline V gene has CDR1 LNHDA and CDR2 SQIVND (reference sequence). DNA of the CDR3: TGTGCCAGTAGTATCTCCGGGACAGTGAACACTGAAGCTTTCTTT. Protein: CASSISGTVNTEAFF.

This sequence joins TRBV5-1 and TRBJ2-7, with 11 bases that match TRBD2. CDR1 is SGHRS and CDR2 is YFSETQ in the germline V gene. The CDR3 spans 15 residues. The V gene end was trimmed by 4 bases and the J gene end by 2 bases; junction bases not matched to a gene: 5. The CDR3 DNA sequence: TGCGCCAGCAGCACCACTAGCGGGGGACCCTACGAGCAGTACTTC. Translated, it gives CASSTTSGGPYEQYF.

The chain couples TRBV6-5 to TRBJ1-4; TRBD1 aligns across 7 bases. Germline CDR1 and CDR2: MNHEY and SVGAGI. There are 14 residues in the CDR3. V gave up 6 bases and J gave up 8 bases; unmatched junction bases: 9. This chain's CDR3 is CASSRTGVGEKLFF. For the CDR3, the DNA is TGTGCCAGCAGCCGAACAGGGGTAGGGGAAAAACTGTTTTTT.

The V gene is TRBV7-2, the J gene TRBJ2-7; the D gene is possibly TRBD1 (6 bases). CDR3 length: 11 residues. The V and J ends lost 4 bases and 9 bases respectively, with 10 bases between them. Per the germline V gene, CDR1 is SGHTA and CDR2 is FQGNSA. The CDR3 DNA reads as TGTGCCAGCAGCTCCCAACAGGGGCAGTACTTC. Protein product: CASSSQQGQYF.

This clone was counted a few times. The rearrangement uses TRBV19 and TRBJ1-4; 7 nucleotides line up with TRBD1. With V trimmed by 5 bases and J by 8 bases, 8 bases remained unmatched. This CDR3 is 14 amino acids long. In germline, CDR1 is LNHDA, CDR2 SQIVND (reference sequence). The CDR3 loop is CASSLGTAMEKLFF. The CDR3, as DNA: TGTGCCAGTAGTCTCGGGACAGCTATGGAAAAACTGTTTTTT.

The gene calls are TRBV6-5 and TRBJ1-5; 7 bases align to TRBD1. The length of the CDR3 is 13 residues. The V gene's germline CDR1 is MNHEY and CDR2 SVGAGI. V trimming: 6 bases; J trimming: 5 bases; junction bases outside the gene matches: 4. In DNA form, the CDR3 reads TGTGCCAGCAGCGACAGGGTGGATCAGCCCCAGCATTTT. This sequence encodes CASSDRVDQPQHF.

The CDR3 nucleotides are TGTGCCAGCAGGCAGACTAGCGGGATCTTATCTGAGCAGTTCTTC. Amino acid sequence: CASRQTSGILSEQFF. The chain links TRBV6-6 to TRBJ2-1; TRBD2 aligns across 11 bases. Trimming at V came to 6 bases and at J to 9 bases, leaving 10 bases not matched to a gene. This CDR3 region has 15 residues. Germline V lookup: CDR1 MNHNY, CDR2 SVGAGI (reference sequence).

V gene TRBV29-1 combines with J gene TRBJ2-7, with 7 bases identical to TRBD2. The CDR3 sequence is 13 residues long. V gave up 6 bases and J gave up 1 base; unmatched junction bases: 6. Germline assignment: CDR1 SQVTM and CDR2 ANQGSEA. The CDR3 nucleotides are TGCAGCGTGGAGACTAGCTTATCCTACGAGCAGTACTTC. It codes for CSVETSLSYEQYF.

The chain recombines TRBV4-2 with TRBJ1-1, with unresolved D. V lost 0 bases, J lost 5 bases, and 10 bases lay in between. The CDR3 consists of 14 residues. Germline-derived CDR1 and CDR2 are LGHNA and YNFKEQ. DNA of the CDR3: TGTGCCAGCAGCCAAGATCCGGCGGAAACTGAAGCTTTCTTT. Translated, it gives CASSQDPAETEAFF.

V gene TRBV5-1 combines with J gene TRBJ1-4; 7 bases match TRBD1. Germline-derived CDR1 and CDR2 are SGHRS and YFSETQ. Unmatched junction bases numbered 4, after V lost 2 bases and J lost 3 bases. CDR3 length: 15 amino acids. The CDR3 sequence: CASSLGTDANEKLFF. The DNA of the CDR3 is TGCGCCAGCAGCTTAGGGACAGATGCTAATGAAAAACTGTTTTTT.

In its sample, this clone was seen a few times. The chain recombines TRBV10-3 with TRBJ2-7, with TRBD1 as a possible D gene (6 bases). V was cut by 3 bases and J by 1 base, with 10 bases left in between. This CDR3 comprises 14 residues. Germline V gives CDR1 ENHRY, CDR2 SYGVKD. CDR3 in DNA: TGTGCCATCAGTGACCCCGGACAGTCCTACGAGCAGTACTTC. Its translation is CAISDPGQSYEQYF.

The chain carries TRBV9 and TRBJ2-6; 7 bases agree with TRBD2. After removal of 1 base from V and 2 bases from J, the junction contained 6 bases not matched to a gene. CDR1 and CDR2 (germline): SGDLS, YYNGEE. The CDR3 totals 17 residues. CDR3 DNA: TGTGCCAGCAGCGTACTAGCGGATGGACCTGGGGCCAACGTCCTGACTTTC. It translates to CASSVLADGPGANVLTF.

The J gene is TRBJ2-7, the V gene TRBV2; TRBD2 aligns across 9 bases. The CDR3 length is 12 residues. V lost 5 bases, J lost 4 bases, and 0 bases stayed unmatched. The germline gives CDR1 SNHLY, CDR2 FYNNEI. This chain's CDR3 is CASSTSGYEQYF. The CDR3 region has the DNA TGTGCCAGCAGTACTAGCGGGTACGAGCAGTACTTC. Filled out from reference TRBV2 and TRBJ2-7, the complete variable domain reads EPEVTQTPSHQVTQMGQEVILRCVPISNHLYFYWYRQILGQKVEFLVSFYNNEISEKSEIFDDQFSVERPDGSNFTLKIRSTKLEDSAMYFCASSTSGYEQYFGPGTRLTVT.

The rearrangement uses TRBV7-8 and TRBJ2-2; D remains unclear. Germline loops: CDR1 SGHVS, CDR2 FQNEAQ. Trimming removed 0 bases at V and 3 bases at J, with 5 bases between. The CDR3 totals 14 residues. The CDR3 is CASSLAGYTGELFF. CDR3 bases: TGTGCCAGCAGCTTAGCTGGCTACACCGGGGAGCTGTTTTTT. Full variable domain (outside the CDR3, taken from reference TRBV7-8 and TRBJ2-2): GAGVSQSPRYKVAKRGQDVALRCDPISGHVSLFWYQQALGQGPEFLTYFQNEAQLDKSGLPSDRFFAERPEGSVSTLKIQRTQQEDSAVYLCASSLAGYTGELFFGEGSRLTVL.

The V and J genes are TRBV13 and TRBJ2-5; perhaps TRBD2 as D (5 bases). The V end lost 2 bases, the J end lost 1 base, and 8 bases lay between the germline ends. The CDR3 consists of 14 residues. The V gene's germline CDR1 is PRHDT and CDR2 FYEKMQ (reference sequence). CDR3 loop: CASSLTAVQETQYF. The CDR3 DNA reads as TGTGCCAGCAGCTTAACAGCGGTCCAAGAGACCCAGTACTTC.

J is TRBJ2-7 and V is TRBV19; D gene unclear. There are 13 residues in the CDR3. The ends were cut back, 4 bases at V and 0 bases at J, with 7 bases in the middle. Germline CDR1 and CDR2: LNHDA and SQIVND (reference sequence). CDR3 sequence: CASSTQSSYEQYF. The CDR3 bases are TGTGCCAGTAGTACACAGAGCTCCTACGAGCAGTACTTC.

In this sample, this clone turned up a few times. The chain carries TRBV7-2 and TRBJ1-5; D not certain. Trimming cost V 0 bases and J 0 bases, with 6 bases left between them. Germline V lookup: CDR1 SGHTA, CDR2 FQGNSA. This CDR3 is 15 amino acids long. The CDR3 region is CASSLAPGSNQPQHF. The CDR3 DNA is TGTGCCAGCAGCTTAGCCCCAGGTAGCAATCAGCCCCAGCATTTT.

In DNA form, the CDR3 reads TGTGCCAGCAGCTTAGGCATTACAACAGAGACCCAGTACTTC. The encoded protein is CASSLGITTETQYF. The chain employs TRBV13 and TRBJ2-5, with D uncertain. V was pared by 0 bases and J by 4 bases, with 9 bases between. The CDR3 covers 14 residues. Germline lookup yields CDR1 PRHDT and CDR2 FYEKMQ (reference sequence).

This clone was observed a few times. CDR3 coding DNA: TGCGCCAGCAGCTTGGTAGGGACTAGCGCCGGGGAGCTGTTTTTT. It yields the protein CASSLVGTSAGELFF. V is TRBV5-1 and J is TRBJ2-2, with TRBD2 matching 10 bases. Germline V CDR1 and CDR2: SGHRS, YFSETQ. The CDR3 has 15 residues. J gave up 6 bases and V 0 bases, and 2 bases lay outside the gene matches.

The rearrangement joins TRBV4-1 to TRBJ2-7; a weak D match, TRBD2 (5 bases). With 4 bases removed from V and 2 bases from J, the gap between germline ends came to 12 bases. The CDR3 length is 14 residues. Germline V gene lookup returns CDR1 MGHRA and CDR2 YSYEKL. The CDR3 loop is CASSRTPQAYEQYF. The CDR3 nucleotides are TGCGCCAGCAGCCGGACTCCCCAAGCCTACGAGCAGTACTTC.

This clone has only a few counts. The rearrangement joins TRBV11-2 to TRBJ2-1; perhaps TRBD1 as D (5 bases). CDR1 SGHAT and CDR2 FQNNGV come from the germline V gene. Between the trimmed V and J ends, which lost 0 bases and 2 bases, there was a span of 8 bases. This CDR3 region has 15 residues. The CDR3 is CASSLDPTAYNEQFF. CDR3 DNA sequence: TGTGCCAGCAGCTTAGATCCGACAGCCTACAATGAGCAGTTCTTC.

The gene calls are TRBV7-9 and TRBJ2-2, with 9 bases that match TRBD2. Germline CDR1 reads SEHNR; CDR2 reads FQNEAQ (reference sequence). The CDR3 contains 16 residues. V dropped 5 bases and J dropped 1; count of bases not matched to a gene: 5. The CDR3 bases are TGTGCCAGCAGCCCGAGCGGGAGGTGGAACACCGGGGAGCTGTTTTTT. It is translated as CASSPSGRWNTGELFF.

The CDR3, as DNA: TGTGCCAGCAGCCGAGGACAGAACTACGAGCAGTACTTC. It yields the protein CASSRGQNYEQYF. V is TRBV6-6 and J is TRBJ2-7; possible D gene TRBD1, 6 bases. The germline V and J ends were trimmed by 6 bases and 3 bases, with 12 bases remaining between them. The CDR3 length is 13 residues. Germline V gene sequence: CDR1 MNHNY, CDR2 SVGAGI (reference sequence).

The V and J genes are TRBV7-9 and TRBJ1-2; no definite D call. Germline CDR1 reads SEHNR; CDR2 reads FQNEAQ (reference sequence). There are 16 residues in the CDR3. Trimming shortened V by 1 base and J by 6 bases, and 18 bases separated the two germline ends. The CDR3 DNA reads as TGTGCCAGCAGCTTAGTTCAAGCCTCGAAACTAAATGGCTACACCTTC. It codes for CASSLVQASKLNGYTF.

CDR3 sequence reads: CASSLGPLSTANYGYTF. CDR3 nucleotide sequence: TGTGCCAGCAGCTTAGGCCCCCTCTCGACAGCTAACTATGGCTACACCTTC. The chain recombines TRBV7-2 with TRBJ1-2; possibly TRBD1 for D (5 bases). The V gene lost 1 base and the J gene lost 0 bases, with 15 bases spanning the gap. CDR1 is SGHTA, CDR2 FQGNSA, per germline. The CDR3 sequence is 17 residues long.

V usage is TRBV30 and J usage is TRBJ1-5, with D uncertain. Trimming cost V 0 bases and J 4 bases, with 10 bases left between them. This CDR3 comprises 14 residues. Germline V gene sequence: CDR1 GTSNPN, CDR2 SVGIG (reference sequence). In nucleotides, the CDR3 is TGTGCCTGGAGTGTTCAGGCAGGAAATCAGCCCCAGCATTTT. Its translation is CAWSVQAGNQPQHF.

This chain uses TRBV25-1 with TRBJ1-5, with D possibly matching TRBD1 (6 bases). Germline CDR1 reads MGHDK; CDR2 reads SYGVNS. This CDR3 comprises 14 residues. Trimming removed 8 bases at V and 2 bases at J, with 13 bases between. Here the CDR3 reads CASGQTGRNQPQHF. CDR3 nucleotide sequence: TGTGCCAGCGGCCAAACAGGGCGCAATCAGCCCCAGCATTTT. The whole variable domain, remainder taken from reference TRBV25-1 and TRBJ1-5, is EADIYQTPRYLVIGTGKKITLECSQTMGHDKMYWYQQDPGMELHLIHYSYGVNSTEKGDLSSESTVSRIRTEHFPLTLESARPSHTSQYLCASGQTGRNQPQHFGDGTRLSIL.

V is TRBV12-3 or TRBV12-4 and J is TRBJ1-1; D remains unclear. V lost 3 bases and J 10 bases, leaving 9 bases between the germline ends. The CDR3 has 11 amino acids. In DNA, the CDR3 is TGTGCCAGCAGTTTGAGGAGTTCAGCTTTCTTT. Protein: CASSLRSSAFF.